This TCR beta chain was captured by sequencing in a study of tumor and adjacent non-tumor tissue in lung cancer. From germline, CDR1 is GTSNPN and CDR2 SVGIG (reference sequence). The CDR3 loop spans 13 amino acids. V lost 2 bases, J lost 6 bases, and 14 bases lay in between. RNA was extracted from bulk tissue without any cell sorting. TCRbeta libraries were built with three rounds of nested PCR, modified from ARM-PCR. A single record per CDR3 protein comes from TCRdb applying MiXCR to the multiplex PCR reads. The sample carries 200,000 or so distinct CDR3 sequences, around 70% recorded once. The sample consisted of lung tumor tissue. The chain couples TRBV30 to TRBJ2-7, with a possible D match to TRBD1 (5 bases). The source of this sequence is a man between 60 and 70 years old with non-small cell lung cancer. The CDR3 nucleotides read TGTGCCTGGAGTCAAATGGGGCGAGGCGAGCAGTACTTC. This translates into CAWSQMGRGEQYF.